Each of the 20 T cell receptor beta chains below was sequenced from the same sample in a study of blood T cell repertoires in COVID-19. The table came from immunoSEQ multiplex PCR; TCRdb's copy has only in-frame clones and leaves some out. The data contain hundreds of thousands of clones, 80% to 95% of them seen just once; the ten biggest clones take up less than 2.5%. Source material: PBMCs or T cells enriched from blood (not recorded which). These receptor sequences come from a woman aged 18-29 years who had recovered from COVID-19.

The rearrangement links TRBV11-3 to TRBJ1-6; 8 bases are a match to TRBD1. The length of the CDR3 is 15 residues. Germline V gene sequence: CDR1 SGHNT, CDR2 YENEEA. V was clipped by 5 bases and J by 9 bases; unmatched bases: 9. The CDR3 protein is CASSRDRRYGSPLHF. In DNA form, the CDR3 reads TGTGCCAGCAGCCGGGACAGGCGTTATGGTTCACCCCTCCACTTT.

The DNA of the CDR3 is TGTGCCAGCAGTTTCGGGTTTGAAGCTTTCTTT. Protein: CASSFGFEAFF. The chain couples TRBV7-9 to TRBJ1-1; D remains unclear. CDR1 is SEHNR, CDR2 FQNEAQ, per germline (reference sequence). The CDR3 is 11 residues long. V was trimmed by 6 bases and J by 7 bases, leaving 9 bases between them.

The J gene is TRBJ1-1, the V gene TRBV28; tentatively, D is TRBD1 (5 bases). Germline V lookup: CDR1 MDHEN, CDR2 SYDVKM. With 4 bases removed from V and 1 base from J, the gap between germline ends came to 10 bases. This CDR3 is 14 amino acids long. The CDR3 spells CASSSTGENTEAFF. The CDR3 DNA reads TGTGCCAGCAGTTCCACGGGGGAGAACACTGAAGCTTTCTTT.

The chain links TRBV18 to TRBJ2-1, with 15 bases lining up with TRBD2. The CDR3 spans 16 residues. Per the germline V gene, CDR1 is KGHSH and CDR2 is LQKENI. The ends lost 3 bases at V and 6 bases at J; junction bases unmatched: 3. The CDR3: CASSPGTSGRLNEQFF. The CDR3, as DNA: TGTGCCAGCTCACCCGGGACTAGCGGGAGGCTCAATGAGCAGTTCTTC.

The chain is built from TRBV6-1 and TRBJ1-2, with D unresolved. Germline CDR1 and CDR2: MNHNS and SASEGT. The CDR3 covers 13 residues. The ends were cut back, 1 base at V and 7 bases at J, with 10 bases in the middle. CDR3 amino acids: CASSEVPSFGYTF. The CDR3 nucleotides are TGTGCCAGCAGTGAAGTCCCTTCTTTTGGCTACACCTTC.

The chain links TRBV11-3 to TRBJ1-1; 8 nucleotides agree with TRBD1. The ends lost 5 bases at V and 5 bases at J; junction bases unmatched: 10. CDR1 and CDR2 (germline): SGHNT, YENEEA. The length of the CDR3 is 15 residues. The CDR3 spells CASSTQQGVGTEAFF. The CDR3 bases are TGTGCCAGCAGCACTCAACAGGGGGTGGGGACTGAAGCTTTCTTT.

The chain has TRBV25-1 and TRBJ1-2; D is possibly TRBD1 (6 bases). CDR1 and CDR2 (germline): MGHDK, SYGVNS. Trimming removed 6 bases from V and 8 bases from J, with 25 bases in between. The CDR3 has 16 amino acids. CDR3 amino acids: CASRRKNRDNKVGYTF. In DNA, the CDR3 is TGTGCCAGCAGACGTAAAAACAGGGACAACAAGGTGGGCTACACCTTC.

This clone was found a few times. The chain carries TRBV5-4 and TRBJ1-1, with unresolved D. Between the trimmed V and J ends, which lost 4 bases and 4 bases, there was a span of 14 bases. The CDR3 consists of 14 residues. Germline V gives CDR1 SGHNT, CDR2 YYREEE (reference sequence). CDR3 region: CASSEDQVSTEAFF. The CDR3 nucleotides are TGTGCCAGCAGCGAAGACCAGGTGAGCACTGAAGCTTTCTTT.

This clone was found a few times. The chain carries TRBV5-1 and TRBJ1-2; D gene uncertain. Germline CDR1 and CDR2: SGHRS and YFSETQ. Trimming shortened V by 0 bases and J by 1 base, and 10 bases separated the two germline ends. This CDR3 region has 15 residues. The CDR3 DNA reads as TGCGCCAGCAGCTTGGAATGGCGGGTTAACTATGGCTACACCTTC. The encoded protein is CASSLEWRVNYGYTF.

The V gene is TRBV3-1 (or the pseudogene TRBV3-2), the J gene TRBJ1-5; TRBD1 matches at 7 bases. The CDR3 has 15 amino acids. V lost 5 bases and J lost 4; bases outside the gene matches: 8. Germline V gene lookup returns CDR1 LGHDT and CDR2 YNNKEL (reference sequence). Here the CDR3 reads CASSSSPGGNQPQHF. CDR3 bases: TGTGCCAGCAGCTCCAGCCCAGGGGGAAATCAGCCCCAGCATTTT.

The chain carries TRBV5-3 and TRBJ1-2; perhaps TRBD1 as D (6 bases). TRBV5-3 is an ORF for which the function is uncertain. Trimming shortened V by 3 bases and J by 8 bases, and 14 bases separated the two germline ends. The CDR3 extends over 13 amino acids. The CDR3 region has the DNA TGTGCCAGAAGCTGGGACATTCCTATGGGCTACACCTTC. Translation: CARSWDIPMGYTF.

This clone was detected once. The chain is built from TRBV2 and TRBJ1-1; D unresolved. The CDR3 consists of 14 residues. The V and J ends lost 7 bases and 1 base respectively, with 13 bases between them. The V gene's germline CDR1 is SNHLY and CDR2 FYNNEI. DNA for the CDR3: TGTGCCAGCACGCCGGGCCGGGGGAACACTGAAGCTTTCTTT. Protein: CASTPGRGNTEAFF.

V and J are TRBV5-1 and TRBJ2-3, with D possibly matching TRBD2 (6 bases). Germline CDR1 and CDR2: SGHRS and YFSETQ. Trimming pared 5 bases from V and 1 base from J, leaving 14 bases between. The CDR3 runs to 15 residues. The CDR3 sequence: CASRLLSGGTDTQYF. The CDR3 DNA reads as TGCGCCAGCAGACTCTTGTCGGGAGGCACAGATACGCAGTATTTT.

The chain links TRBV2 to TRBJ2-7, with 7 bases fitting TRBD1. V shed 6 bases, J shed 4 bases, and the junction held 3 bases outside the gene matches. The CDR3 is made up of 12 amino acids. Looked up from germline, CDR1 is SNHLY and CDR2 is FYNNEI. CDR3 sequence: CASRTTGYEQYF. CDR3 bases: TGTGCCAGCAGGACGACAGGGTACGAGCAGTACTTC.

This sequence joins TRBV18 and TRBJ2-5, with D tentatively TRBD1 (5 bases). V shed 3 bases and J shed 3 bases, with 17 bases lying between them. Germline CDR1 is KGHSH and CDR2 is LQKENI. The CDR3 totals 16 residues. The CDR3 DNA sequence: TGTGCCAGCTCACCCCCGTCGGGTGGGGCGAAAGAGACCCAGTACTTC. Residues: CASSPPSGGAKETQYF.

With respect to this clone: Possible read error: a much larger clone is one base away. This chain links TRBV12-3 or TRBV12-4 with TRBJ1-1; possible D gene TRBD1, 5 bases. The CDR3 length is 13 residues. Trimming took 3 bases from V and 4 from J, leaving 9 bases between them. The CDR3 loop is CASSFAGVTEAFF. The CDR3 nucleotides read TGTGCCAGCAGTTTTGCGGGGGTCACTGAAGCTTTCTTT.

This rearrangement joins TRBV28 to TRBJ1-5, with 7 bases aligning to TRBD1. Per the germline V gene, CDR1 is MDHEN and CDR2 is SYDVKM. The junction had 14 bases not matched to a gene; V was cut back by 5 bases and J by 7 bases. The CDR3 is made up of 16 amino acids. The CDR3 spells CASSPPLGTEVQPQHF. CDR3 nucleotide sequence: TGTGCCAGCAGTCCCCCCCTGGGGACAGAAGTGCAGCCCCAGCATTTT.

The chain has TRBV6-5 and TRBJ1-1, with D possibly TRBD1 on 5 matching bases. Germline values: CDR1 MNHEY, CDR2 SVGAGI. Trimming pared 4 bases from V and 11 bases from J, leaving 14 bases between. This CDR3 has 12 amino acids. DNA for the CDR3: TGTGCCAGCAGTTCGCTGGCAGGGAAGGCTTTCTTT. Translated: CASSSLAGKAFF.

The chain is built from TRBV15 and TRBJ2-3, with 8 nucleotides matching TRBD2. CDR3 size: 19 residues. V lost 3 bases to trimming and J lost 2 bases; unmatched junction nucleotides: 16. Germline V lookup: CDR1 LNHNV, CDR2 YYDKDF (reference sequence). This chain's CDR3 is CATSRHRMRIAGPTDTQYF. The CDR3, as DNA: TGTGCCACCAGCAGGCACCGGATGCGAATAGCGGGACCCACAGATACGCAGTATTTT.

The rearrangement joins TRBV18 to TRBJ1-3, with 7 bases aligning to TRBD1. The V gene end was trimmed by 3 bases and the J gene end by 4 bases; junction bases not matched to a gene: 12. CDR1 KGHSH and CDR2 LQKENI come from the germline V gene. This CDR3 contains 17 residues. The CDR3 spells CASSPITTGSWGNTIYF. In DNA form, the CDR3 reads TGTGCCAGCTCACCGATAACGACAGGGTCCTGGGGAAACACCATATATTTT.